This T cell receptor beta chain was sequenced for a study of OX40 agonist ivuxolimab in advanced cancers. For the study at large: With ivuxolimab, an agonistic anti-OX40 (CD134) antibody, patients were treated. Patients were infused with ivuxolimab every 2 weeks at 0.01 to 10 mg/kg.

This clone was recorded once. What it recognizes is unknown. Trimming took off 1 base at V and 0 bases at J, with 11 bases between the two ends. Germline lookup yields CDR1 SGHRS and CDR2 YFSETQ. This CDR3 spans 16 amino acids. Overall study results and limits: On average, CD8+ T cells had more expanded clones than CD4+.

Produced via immunoSEQ multiplex PCR; TCRdb's table is partial and in-frame only. The sample carries some 74,000 clones, 80% to 95% recorded once. This sequence originates from an adult with an advanced solid tumor such as melanoma, head and neck, liver or kidney cancer. This sample comprised CD4+ or CD8+ T cells sorted from blood, obtained in a trial of the OX40 agonist ivuxolimab. The J gene is TRBJ1-5, the V gene TRBV5-1, with D unclear. CDR3 nucleotides: TGCGCCAGCAGCTTGAAGGTAGTTTATAGCAATCAGCCCCAGCATTTT. Protein: CASSLKVVYSNQPQHF. Filled out from reference TRBV5-1 and TRBJ1-5, the complete variable domain reads KAGVTQTPRYLIKTRGQQVTLSCSPISGHRSVSWYQQTPGQGLQFLFEYFSETQRNKGNFPGRFSGRQFSNSRSEMNVSTLELGDSALYLCASSLKVVYSNQPQHFGDGTRLSIL.